Following are 30 T cell receptor beta chains from one sample sequenced in a study of OX40 agonist ivuxolimab in advanced cancers. Produced via immunoSEQ multiplex PCR; TCRdb's table is partial and in-frame only. Altogether 15,000 to 20,000 clones are present, about 88% being singletons, with the ten largest covering just under 20%. Specimen: CD4+ or CD8+ T cells sorted from blood, collected in a trial of the OX40 agonist ivuxolimab. Receptors originate from an adult with an advanced solid tumor such as melanoma, head and neck, liver or kidney cancer.

The rearrangement links TRBV6-6 to TRBJ1-1; no firm D call. The ends were cut back, 5 bases at V and 3 bases at J, with 7 bases in the middle. Germline V CDR1 and CDR2: MNHNY, SVGAGI (reference sequence). The CDR3 has 12 amino acids. CDR3 DNA: TGTGCCAGCAGTGACCCTTACACTGAAGCTTTCTTT. Protein sequence: CASSDPYTEAFF.

The chain has TRBV9 and TRBJ2-7, with a weak D call TRBD2 (5 bases). Germline assignment: CDR1 SGDLS and CDR2 YYNGEE. The V end was cut by 0 bases, the J end by 0 bases, with 10 bases between. The CDR3 sequence is 15 residues long. DNA of the CDR3: TGTGCCAGCAGCGTAGGGAGCGGTCCCTCCTACGAGCAGTACTTC. Its translation is CASSVGSGPSYEQYF.

The gene calls are TRBV7-2 and TRBJ2-7, with TRBD1 matching 9 bases. Germline V gene data show CDR1 as SGHTA and CDR2 as FQGNSA. The junction had 9 bases not matched to a gene; V was cut back by 5 bases and J by 7 bases. The CDR3 spans 14 residues. The CDR3 spells CASSQDRGIGEQYF. For the CDR3, the DNA is TGTGCCAGCAGCCAGGACAGGGGAATAGGTGAGCAGTACTTC.

J is TRBJ1-1 and V is TRBV7-3; TRBD1 might be the D (5 bases). Germline V gene sequence: CDR1 SGHTA, CDR2 FQGTGA. V was clipped by 4 bases and J by 3 bases, with 12 bases between them. This CDR3 contains 14 residues. The CDR3 nucleotides are TGTGCCAGCAGCTCCATACCGGGGGACACTGAAGCTTTCTTT. It codes for CASSSIPGDTEAFF.

This clone showed up just once. The rearrangement uses TRBV28 and TRBJ2-7; TRBD2 aligns across 10 bases. The ends lost 3 bases at V and 2 bases at J; junction bases unmatched: 1. The germline V gene has CDR1 MDHEN and CDR2 SYDVKM. The CDR3 is made up of 14 amino acids. CDR3 loop: CASSFLAGAYEQYF. DNA of the CDR3: TGTGCCAGCAGTTTCCTAGCGGGAGCCTACGAGCAGTACTTC.

This rearrangement joins TRBV10-3 to TRBJ1-1; D not resolved. Germline V CDR1 and CDR2: ENHRY, SYGVKD. Trimming shortened V by 2 bases and J by 4 bases, and 17 bases separated the two germline ends. There are 16 residues in the CDR3. CDR3 loop: CAISEENPEDGTEAFF. CDR3 bases: TGTGCCATCAGTGAGGAGAACCCAGAGGATGGCACTGAAGCTTTCTTT.

The rearrangement links TRBV30 to TRBJ2-5; no clear D. This CDR3 spans 11 amino acids. Per the germline V gene, CDR1 is GTSNPN and CDR2 is SVGIG (reference sequence). V was cut by 3 bases and J by 5 bases, with 7 bases left in between. This CDR3 is CAWSEQETQYF. Here the CDR3 DNA reads TGTGCCTGGAGCGAACAGGAGACCCAGTACTTC. The full variable domain, its missing parts supplied by reference TRBV30 and TRBJ2-5, is SQTIHQWPATLVQPVGSPLSLECTVEGTSNPNLYWYRQAAGRGLQLLFYSVGIGQISSEVPQNLSASRPQDRQFILSSKKLLLSDSGFYLCAWSEQETQYFGPGTRLLVL.

The chain uses TRBV6-5 and TRBJ2-1, with D perhaps TRBD2 (5 bases). The CDR3 totals 13 residues. V lost 6 bases, J lost 5 bases, and 11 bases lay in between. CDR1 and CDR2 (germline): MNHEY, SVGAGI. As DNA, the CDR3 is TGTGCCAGCAGGACTTACGGGGACAATGAGCAGTTCTTC. Encoded protein: CASRTYGDNEQFF.

In its sample, this clone was seen a few times. The chain links TRBV5-6 to TRBJ1-3; D is undetermined. Germline-derived CDR1 and CDR2 are SGHDT and YYEEEE. CDR3 length: 15 amino acids. V was shortened by 1 base and J by 0 bases, with 8 bases between the two germline ends. The CDR3 DNA is TGTGCCAGCAGCTTGCTCGGGAGCTCTGGAAACACCATATATTTT. Residues: CASSLLGSSGNTIYF.

The CDR3 DNA reads TGTGCCAGCAGTTTCGACGACAGGGGAGGCTTTTTCGGCTACACCTTC. Residues: CASSFDDRGGFFGYTF. The chain couples TRBV27 to TRBJ1-2, with 8 bases aligning to TRBD1. Germline CDR1 MNHEY, CDR2 SMNVEV (reference sequence). CDR3 length equals 16 residues. Trimming cost V 3 bases and J 8 bases; bases outside gene matches: 14.

This clone was recorded only once. CDR3 amino acids: CASSLAGTSGSSTGELFF. The CDR3 DNA reads as TGCGCCAGCAGCTTGGCCGGGACTAGCGGGAGTTCCACCGGGGAGCTGTTTTTT. V and J are TRBV5-1 and TRBJ2-2, with 14 bases identical to TRBD2. The CDR3 has 18 amino acids. J was trimmed by 4 bases and V by 0 bases; bases with no gene match: 5. Germline-derived CDR1 and CDR2 are SGHRS and YFSETQ.

The chain has TRBV11-2 and TRBJ2-1; TRBD2 matches 8 bases. Per germline, CDR1 SGHAT and CDR2 FQNNGV. This CDR3 spans 15 amino acids. The J segment lost 0 bases and the V segment lost 5 bases, leaving 3 bases of the junction unmatched. The CDR3 loop is CASSPSGSSYNEQFF. The DNA of the CDR3 is TGTGCCAGCAGCCCAAGCGGGAGCTCCTACAATGAGCAGTTCTTC.

The chain recombines TRBV5-1 with TRBJ2-1, with 7 nucleotides matching TRBD1. There are 17 residues in the CDR3. Germline V gene sequence: CDR1 SGHRS, CDR2 YFSETQ. The trim removed 5 bases at V and 0 bases at J, leaving 11 bases unmatched. CDR3 residues: CASRETGNRGSYNEQFF. The DNA for the CDR3 is TGCGCCAGCAGAGAAACCGGGAACAGGGGCTCCTACAATGAGCAGTTCTTC.

The chain joins TRBV9 to TRBJ1-4; D not certain. The germline gives CDR1 SGDLS, CDR2 YYNGEE. V lost 1 base, J lost 8 bases, and 18 bases lay in between. The length of the CDR3 is 16 residues. The CDR3 DNA follows: TGTGCCAGCAGCGTATCCGGTGGGGTCGGCGGAGAAAAACTGTTTTTT. This translates into CASSVSGGVGGEKLFF.

For the CDR3, the DNA is TGTGCCAGCAGACCCGAGTTGGGAATGAACACTGAAGCTTTCTTT. This translates into CASRPELGMNTEAFF. The rearrangement joins TRBV28 to TRBJ1-1, with unresolved D. V was cut by 6 bases and J by 0 bases, with 14 bases left in between. CDR1 and CDR2 (germline): MDHEN, SYDVKM. The CDR3 length is 15 residues.

The chain recombines TRBV7-2 with TRBJ2-3, with TRBD2 identical over 8 bases. CDR3 length: 16 residues. Germline V gene lookup returns CDR1 SGHTA and CDR2 FQGNSA. V lost 5 bases, J lost 4 bases, and 11 bases stayed unmatched. The CDR3 DNA reads TGTGCCAGCAGCCTCTCCGGGACTAGATCTTCAGATACGCAGTATTTT. Its translation: CASSLSGTRSSDTQYF.

This chain joins TRBV28 and TRBJ1-6, with TRBD1 matching over 8 bases. This CDR3 contains 17 residues. J gave up 5 bases and V 2 bases, and 8 bases lay outside the gene matches. CDR1 and CDR2 (germline): MDHEN, SYDVKM. The CDR3 loop is CASSLARLGQDNSPLHF. In DNA, the CDR3 is TGTGCCAGCAGTTTAGCCCGCCTGGGACAGGATAATTCACCCCTCCACTTT.

The rearrangement uses TRBV4-2 and TRBJ2-3; D perhaps matches TRBD2 (6 bases). The CDR3 is made up of 16 amino acids. The germline V gene has CDR1 LGHNA and CDR2 YNFKEQ. Trimming shortened V by 0 bases and J by 14 bases, and 24 bases separated the two germline ends. CDR3 residues: CASSQDSPSSARSLYF. The CDR3 bases are TGTGCCAGCAGCCAAGATTCCCCCTCTAGCGCTCGATCATTGTATTTT.

The chain combines TRBV5-1 with TRBJ2-2; 15 nucleotides match TRBD2. The germline gives CDR1 SGHRS, CDR2 YFSETQ. After removal of 1 base from V and 4 bases from J, the junction contained 5 bases not matched to a gene. The CDR3 loop spans 18 amino acids. The CDR3 region is CASSLYGLAGGGTGELFF. The CDR3 region has the DNA TGCGCCAGCAGCTTGTATGGACTAGCGGGAGGGGGCACCGGGGAGCTGTTTTTT.

This rearrangement joins TRBV5-6 to TRBJ2-1; D unclear. Germline-derived CDR1 and CDR2 are SGHDT and YYEEEE. CDR3 length: 15 amino acids. V was cut by 5 bases and J by 0 bases, with 12 bases left in between. The CDR3 region has the DNA TGTGCCAGCAGGGGAAGAGGAAGCTCCTACAATGAGCAGTTCTTC. Translation: CASRGRGSSYNEQFF. The complete variable domain, with remaining parts taken from reference TRBV5-6 and TRBJ2-1, reads DAGVTQSPTHLIKTRGQQVTLRCSPKSGHDTVSWYQQALGQGPQFIFQYYEEEERQRGNFPDRFSGHQFPNYSSELNVNALLLGDSALYLCASRGRGSSYNEQFFGPGTRLTVL.

V usage is TRBV27 and J usage is TRBJ2-7, with a weak D call TRBD2 (5 bases). V dropped 2 bases and J dropped 0 bases, with 8 bases sitting between them. The length of the CDR3 is 14 residues. Germline CDR1 reads MNHEY; CDR2 reads SMNVEV (reference sequence). CDR3 protein: CASSLQRSSYEQYF. The CDR3 nucleotides are TGTGCCAGCAGTTTACAGCGGAGCTCCTACGAGCAGTACTTC.

The V and J genes are TRBV11-2 and TRBJ2-3; 10 bases map to TRBD2. V shed 1 base and J 5 bases; nucleotides not matched to a gene: 0. CDR1 and CDR2 (germline): SGHAT, FQNNGV. The CDR3 is made up of 14 amino acids. The CDR3 DNA follows: TGTGCCAGCAGCTTAGGACTAGCGGGAGATACGCAGTATTTT. Residues: CASSLGLAGDTQYF.

The chain carries TRBV5-1 and TRBJ2-1; possible D gene TRBD2, 5 bases. Germline V gene lookup returns CDR1 SGHRS and CDR2 YFSETQ. The ends were cut back, 4 bases at V and 5 bases at J, with 10 bases in the middle. CDR3 size: 13 residues. In DNA form, the CDR3 reads TGCGCCAGCAGCCCGGACGGGAACAATGAGCAGTTCTTC. This encodes CASSPDGNNEQFF. Filled out from reference TRBV5-1 and TRBJ2-1, the complete variable domain reads KAGVTQTPRYLIKTRGQQVTLSCSPISGHRSVSWYQQTPGQGLQFLFEYFSETQRNKGNFPGRFSGRQFSNSRSEMNVSTLELGDSALYLCASSPDGNNEQFFGPGTRLTVL.

The chain employs TRBV19 and TRBJ1-3; no clear D. This CDR3 has 15 amino acids. Germline CDR1 reads LNHDA; CDR2 reads SQIVND (reference sequence). V gave up 5 bases and J gave up 0 bases, with 11 bases separating them. The CDR3 loop reads CASSGLTFSGNTIYF. Written as DNA, the CDR3 is TGTGCCAGTAGTGGACTAACCTTCTCTGGAAACACCATATATTTT.

The gene calls are TRBV19 and TRBJ2-1; no firm D call. This CDR3 is built from 12 residues. Germline CDR1 is LNHDA and CDR2 is SQIVND (reference sequence). V was cut by 5 bases and J by 7 bases, with 9 bases left in between. The CDR3 nucleotides are TGTGCCAGTAGTCCCGCCGGGAATGAGCAGTTCTTC. This gives the protein CASSPAGNEQFF.

V gene TRBV14 combines with J gene TRBJ1-1, with D unresolved. V was trimmed by 0 bases and J by 4 bases, leaving 6 bases between them. Germline CDR1 and CDR2: SGHDN and FVKESK. This CDR3 spans 13 amino acids. CDR3 loop: CASSQEEGTEAFF. The CDR3 DNA is TGTGCCAGCAGCCAAGAAGAGGGCACTGAAGCTTTCTTT.

This clone has only one observation. The chain links TRBV11-2 to TRBJ2-1, with 7 bases identical to TRBD1. The CDR3 sequence is 17 residues long. The V gene end was trimmed by 3 bases and the J gene end by 3 bases; junction bases not matched to a gene: 11. The germline gives CDR1 SGHAT, CDR2 FQNNGV. CDR3 coding DNA: TGTGCCAGCAGCTTTGTCCCCCCAGACAGGGTCTACAATGAGCAGTTCTTC. Amino acid sequence: CASSFVPPDRVYNEQFF.

The chain joins TRBV4-2 to TRBJ1-1, with D perhaps TRBD1 (6 bases). The germline V and J ends were trimmed by 2 bases and 3 bases, with 13 bases remaining between them. Per the germline V gene, CDR1 is LGHNA and CDR2 is YNFKEQ. The CDR3 runs to 15 residues. CDR3 sequence: CASSQKQGTYTEAFF. The CDR3 nucleotides are TGTGCCAGCAGCCAAAAACAGGGAACATACACTGAAGCTTTCTTT.

The rearrangement joins TRBV6-5 to TRBJ2-7, with TRBD1 matching over 8 bases. Germline-derived CDR1 and CDR2 are MNHEY and SVGAGI. The V and J ends lost 7 bases and 4 bases, in that order; junction bases with no gene match: 12. The CDR3 is 15 residues long. The CDR3 DNA reads TGTGCCAGCACACGGGCCCAGGGGGCTAGGTACGAGCAGTACTTC. Amino acid sequence: CASTRAQGARYEQYF.

The chain has TRBV7-6 and TRBJ1-1; 11 bases match TRBD1. With 5 bases clipped from V and 9 bases from J, the junction kept 5 bases outside the gene matches. The CDR3 has 13 amino acids. The germline V gene has CDR1 SGHVS and CDR2 FNYEAQ. The CDR3 DNA follows: TGTGCCAGCAGCGCGGACAGGGGGCAGAAAGCTTTCTTT. Protein product: CASSADRGQKAFF.